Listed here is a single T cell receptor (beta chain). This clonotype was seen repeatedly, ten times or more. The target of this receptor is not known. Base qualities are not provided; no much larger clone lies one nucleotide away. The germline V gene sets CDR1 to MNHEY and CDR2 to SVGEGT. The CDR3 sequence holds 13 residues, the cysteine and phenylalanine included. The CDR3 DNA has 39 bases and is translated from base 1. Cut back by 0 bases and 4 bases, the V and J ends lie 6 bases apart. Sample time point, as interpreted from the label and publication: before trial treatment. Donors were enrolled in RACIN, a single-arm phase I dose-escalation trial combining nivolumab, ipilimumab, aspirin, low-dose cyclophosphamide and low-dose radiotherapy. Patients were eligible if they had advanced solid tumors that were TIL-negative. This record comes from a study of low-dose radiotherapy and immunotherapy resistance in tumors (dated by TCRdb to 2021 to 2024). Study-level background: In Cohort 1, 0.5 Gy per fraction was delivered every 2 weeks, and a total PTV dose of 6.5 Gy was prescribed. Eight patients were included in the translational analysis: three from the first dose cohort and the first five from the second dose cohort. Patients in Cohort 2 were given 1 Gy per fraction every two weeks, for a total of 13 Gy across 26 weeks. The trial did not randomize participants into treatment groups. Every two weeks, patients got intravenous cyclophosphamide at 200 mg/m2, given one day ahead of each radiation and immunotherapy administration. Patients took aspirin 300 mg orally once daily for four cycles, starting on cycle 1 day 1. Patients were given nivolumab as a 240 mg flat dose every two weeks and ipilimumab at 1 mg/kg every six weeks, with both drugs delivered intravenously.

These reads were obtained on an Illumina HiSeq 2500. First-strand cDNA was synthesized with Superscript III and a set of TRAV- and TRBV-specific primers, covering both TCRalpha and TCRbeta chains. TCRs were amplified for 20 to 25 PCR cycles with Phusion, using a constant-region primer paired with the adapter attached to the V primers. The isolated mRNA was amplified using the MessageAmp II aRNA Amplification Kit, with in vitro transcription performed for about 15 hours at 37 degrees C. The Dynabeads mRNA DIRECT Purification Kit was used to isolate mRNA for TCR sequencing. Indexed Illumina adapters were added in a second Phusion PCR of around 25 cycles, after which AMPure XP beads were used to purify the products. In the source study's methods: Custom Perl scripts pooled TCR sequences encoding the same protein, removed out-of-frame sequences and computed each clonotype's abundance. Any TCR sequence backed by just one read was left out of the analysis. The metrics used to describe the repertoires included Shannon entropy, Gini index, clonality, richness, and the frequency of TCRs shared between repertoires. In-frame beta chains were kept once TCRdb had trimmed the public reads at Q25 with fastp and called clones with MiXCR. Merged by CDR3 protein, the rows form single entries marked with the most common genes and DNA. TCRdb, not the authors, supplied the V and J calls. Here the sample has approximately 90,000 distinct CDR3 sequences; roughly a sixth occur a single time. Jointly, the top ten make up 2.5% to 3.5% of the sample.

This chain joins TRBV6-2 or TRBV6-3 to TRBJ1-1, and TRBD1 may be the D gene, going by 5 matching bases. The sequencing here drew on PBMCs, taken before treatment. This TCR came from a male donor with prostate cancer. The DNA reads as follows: TGTGCCAGCAGTTACTCGGGGGGCACTGAAGCTTTCTTT. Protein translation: CASSYSGGTEAFF.